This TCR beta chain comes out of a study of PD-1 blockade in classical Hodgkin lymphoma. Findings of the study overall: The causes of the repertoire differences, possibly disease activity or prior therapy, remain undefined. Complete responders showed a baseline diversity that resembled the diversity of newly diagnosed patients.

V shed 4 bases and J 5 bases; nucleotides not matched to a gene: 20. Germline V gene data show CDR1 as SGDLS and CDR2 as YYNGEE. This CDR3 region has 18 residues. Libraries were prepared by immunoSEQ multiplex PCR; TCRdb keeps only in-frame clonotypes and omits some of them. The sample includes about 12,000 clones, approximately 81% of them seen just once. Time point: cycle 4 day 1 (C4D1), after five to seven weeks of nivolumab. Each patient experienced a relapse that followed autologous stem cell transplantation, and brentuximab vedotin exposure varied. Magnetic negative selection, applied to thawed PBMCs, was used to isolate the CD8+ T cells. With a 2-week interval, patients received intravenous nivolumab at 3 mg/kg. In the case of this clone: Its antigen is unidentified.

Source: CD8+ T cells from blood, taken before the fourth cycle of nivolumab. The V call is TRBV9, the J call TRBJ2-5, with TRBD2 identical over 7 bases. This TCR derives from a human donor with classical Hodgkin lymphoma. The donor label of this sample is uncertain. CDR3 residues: CASSPRGGGEIGRETQYF. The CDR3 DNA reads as TGTGCCAGCAGCCCGAGGGGTGGGGGGGAGATTGGCCGGGAGACCCAGTACTTC.